This section outlines one TCR beta chain sequence together with its context. This clone's antigen is unknown. There are no base qualities to consult, and no much larger clone falls within one base. One collaborating source in Seattle enrolled patients during active infection and followed them longitudinally through the course of disease. Each collaborating institution followed its own protocols to collect whole blood in K2EDTA tubes. For TCRbeta analysis, collaborators shipped samples in one of three forms: frozen whole blood, isolated PBMCs, or DNA extracted from either of those sample types. The data were obtained in a study of blood T cell repertoires in COVID-19 (TCRdb year 2020). With regard to the full study: The collaborator samples originated in the United States, Italy and Spain and spanned the acute and convalescent phases of COVID-19. The material from the prospective study consisted of cDNA or gDNA derived from T cells, B-cell-depleted T cells, or PBMCs. The dataset comprised deeply sampled blood TCRbeta repertoires from subjects exposed to, actively infected with, or recovered from COVID-19. The repertoires were released in a freely available public database meant as a resource for research on the immune response to SARS-CoV-2. Samples were obtained from the ongoing ImmuneRACE study (first 160 participants) and from about 1,300 subjects provided by 6 global collaborators. Sample metadata almost always included a de-identified subject ID, COVID-19 status, age in years and sex. Where available, HLA class I and class II types were taken from metadata supplied by the sample provider and were not determined by assay-based typing.

Looking up the germline V gene yields CDR1 MNHEY and CDR2 SVGAGI. V loses 6 bases, J loses 7 bases, and the germline ends lie 15 bases apart. Its CDR3 holds 14 amino acids, cysteine through phenylalanine. Only CDR3 DNA is held: 42 bases, read in frame from base 1. Overall study results and their limits: Clinical and demographic metadata were provided uncurated, with the amount varying by source and participant.

TCRbeta CDR3 regions were amplified from genomic DNA by means of the immunoSEQ Assay, a bias-controlled multiplex PCR. As for how the authors treated the data: Within the assay, amplification of reference gene primers was used to estimate how many nucleated cells each sample contained. To quantify the absolute abundance of each unique TCRbeta CDR3 rearrangement, sequence reads were collapsed and filtered. For each sample, productive Simpson clonality was calculated as the square root of Simpson's diversity index over productive rearrangements. Sourced from immuneACCESS, this table was stored by TCRdb with only in-frame sequences that have V and J called. A share of the clones is absent; for the studies checked, an unresolved V gene accounts for under half, and the remainder has no known explanation. The DNA was the basis for D and trimming; V, J and clone size are from that table. For this sample the table gives 200,000 to 250,000 clones, of which about 84% were detected only once. Together, the top ten hold approximately 8% of the sample.

Sequencing was carried out using peripheral blood. The sequence joins TRBV6-5 to TRBJ1-4; tentative D gene TRBD1, with 6 bases matching. The sequence came from a woman of 80 years or more with COVID-19, enrolled during active disease. The nucleotide sequence is TGTGCCAGCAGAGAGACAGGAGCCCCTGAAAAACTGTTTTTT. This sequence encodes CASRETGAPEKLFF.